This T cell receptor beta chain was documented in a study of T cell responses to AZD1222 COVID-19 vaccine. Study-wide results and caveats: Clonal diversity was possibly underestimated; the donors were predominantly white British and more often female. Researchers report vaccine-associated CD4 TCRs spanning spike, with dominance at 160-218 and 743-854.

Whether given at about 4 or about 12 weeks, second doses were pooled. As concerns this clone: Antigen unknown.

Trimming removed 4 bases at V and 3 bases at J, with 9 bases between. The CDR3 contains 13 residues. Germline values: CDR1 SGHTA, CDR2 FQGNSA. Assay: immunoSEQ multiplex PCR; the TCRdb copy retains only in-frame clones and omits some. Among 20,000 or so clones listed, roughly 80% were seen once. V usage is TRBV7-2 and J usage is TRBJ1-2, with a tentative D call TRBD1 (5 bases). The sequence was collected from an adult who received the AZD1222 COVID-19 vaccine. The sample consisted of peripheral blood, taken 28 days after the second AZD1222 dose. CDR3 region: CASSYGTDYGYTF. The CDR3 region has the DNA TGTGCCAGCAGCTATGGGACGGACTATGGCTACACCTTC.